This note documents a single T cell receptor (beta chain) sequence. The data are from a study of T cells after posttransplantation cyclophosphamide. Methotrexate plus calcineurin inhibitor accompanied controls' myeloablative marrow transplants; sampling was 1 year later. The repertoire was sequenced with immunoSEQ multiplex PCR; TCRdb's copy has only in-frame clones and lacks some. The sample gives about 21,000 clones, 70% to 90% of which show up once; 2% to 2.5% is in the top ten. The sequencing used PBMCs, collected approximately 360 days after allogeneic stem cell transplant with calcineurin inhibitor and methotrexate. This TCR was recovered from a female patient aged 25-39 years who received an allogeneic stem cell transplant from an unrelated donor, was CMV-positive, and had acute and chronic GVHD. Some of these T cells may belong to the graft donor.

This CDR3 is CASSFSSNEQFF. CDR3 nucleotides: TGTGCCAGCAGCTTTTCGAGCAATGAGCAGTTCTTC. V and J are TRBV7-3 and TRBJ2-1, with D uncertain. Germline V lookup: CDR1 SGHTA, CDR2 FQGTGA. The CDR3 is made up of 12 amino acids. With 3 bases removed from V and 6 bases from J, the gap between germline ends came to 6 bases.